This note documents a single TCR beta chain sequence. Its antigen is unknown. During colonoscopy, one to two rectal pinch biopsies were collected. The data were taken from a study of pediatric ulcerative colitis. General observations from the study: Blood-rectal clonal overlap within each person was significantly higher in ulcerative colitis patients than controls.

This table comes from immunoSEQ multiplex PCR, and its TCRdb copy is limited to in-frame clones, with some not included. The sample lists roughly 19,000 clones, nearly 75% seen once, with roughly 7.2% in the top ten. V lost 5 bases to trimming and J lost 9 bases; unmatched junction nucleotides: 15. The CDR3 has 15 residues. Per germline, CDR1 SGHTA and CDR2 FQGTGA. The clonotype comes from a boy under 18 with moderate ulcerative colitis. This chain joins TRBV7-3 and TRBJ2-5, with 7 bases that match TRBD2. Material: gut tissue. The CDR3 DNA follows: TGTGCCAGCAGCCAAAAAGGAGCGGGGAGCACTCCCCAGTACTTC. Residues: CASSQKGAGSTPQYF.